This T cell receptor (beta chain) originates from a study of CD8 T cell repertoires and HIV-1 epitope variants. Turning to the study itself: T cells were stimulated with Twenty-five Gag and Nef peptides separately. Tested: three Gag epitope families, Nef HW9 and YT9. Cultures ran around ten days, with IL-2, IL-7 and IL-15 added on days 3 and 7.

This clone was detected only a few times. Its antigen is not identified. CDR1 and CDR2 from the germline V gene are WNHNN and SYGVQD (reference sequence). Trimming removed 10 bases from V and 15 bases from J, with 19 bases in between. This CDR3 has 12 residues. The protocol was immunoSEQ multiplex PCR, while the TCRdb copy is restricted to in-frame clones and leaves out a portion. The sample consists of some 6,000 clones, more than 65% of them appearing once. The material sequenced was cultured CD8+ T cells derived from PBMCs. This clonotype was obtained from a male donor with HIV. This chain links TRBV10-1 with TRBJ1-6; no firm D call. The DNA for the CDR3 is TGCGCCACCCCCCTCCGAGGGCCAGGCCTCCACTTT. It encodes CATPLRGPGLHF.